This paragraph reports one T cell receptor (beta chain). This CDR3 is built from 12 residues. V was trimmed by 3 bases and J by 8 bases, leaving 8 bases between them. The protocol was immunoSEQ multiplex PCR, while the TCRdb copy is restricted to in-frame clones and leaves out a portion. The sample holds under 350,000 clones, 86% seen once. This entry comes from a study of blood T cell repertoires in COVID-19. Study context: Spain, Italy and the United States supplied samples that represented acute and convalescent COVID-19.

The specimen was PBMCs or T cells enriched from blood (not recorded which). This receptor was taken from a middle-aged woman with acute COVID-19. The chain recombines TRBV12-3 or TRBV12-4 with TRBJ2-1; D unclear. CDR3 in amino acids: CASSFSGYEQFF. DNA for the CDR3: TGTGCCAGCAGTTTCTCAGGATATGAGCAGTTCTTC.